The 18 T cell receptor beta chains in this list originate from one sample, sequenced in a study of cytomegalovirus exposure and HLA in healthy donors. Use of 60 Vbeta and 13 Jbeta primers characterized the PCR. Clones were sequenced by immunoSEQ multiplex PCR, and TCRdb holds only the in-frame ones, with some missing. The data show around 150,000 clones, with under 85% seen just once and around 4.1% held by the top ten. The sample comprised PBMCs. The receptors shown here come from a man aged 50-60 years in good health and CMV-seropositive.

The chain couples TRBV28 to TRBJ2-2; TRBD1 matches at 8 bases. This CDR3 comprises 18 residues. The ends lost 6 bases at V and 4 bases at J; junction bases unmatched: 16. Germline values: CDR1 MDHEN, CDR2 SYDVKM. The CDR3 region has the DNA TGTGCCAGCAGACCCCTCGCCGACAGGGGAAAAGGCACCGGGGAGCTGTTTTTT. It translates to CASRPLADRGKGTGELFF. The whole variable domain, remainder taken from reference TRBV28 and TRBJ2-2, is DVKVTQSSRYLVKRTGEKVFLECVQDMDHENMFWYRQDPGLGLRLIYFSYDVKMKEKGDIPEGYSVSREKKERFSLILESASTNQTSMYLCASRPLADRGKGTGELFFGEGSRLTVL.

This rearrangement joins TRBV9 to TRBJ2-1, with a tentative D call TRBD2 (5 bases). The CDR3 length is 12 residues. The germline V gene encodes CDR1 SGDLS and CDR2 YYNGEE. Trimming took off 6 bases at V and 3 bases at J, with 7 bases between the two ends. The CDR3 DNA is TGTGCCAGCAATGCGGGCTACAATGAGCAGTTCTTC. Encoded protein: CASNAGYNEQFF.

The chain carries TRBV27 and TRBJ2-1; 16 bases align to TRBD2. The CDR3 covers 14 residues. Per the germline V gene, CDR1 is MNHEY and CDR2 is SMNVEV (reference sequence). J lost 9 bases, V lost 6 bases, and 2 bases had no gene match. The CDR3 DNA sequence: TGTGCCAGCAGGGGACTAGCGGGGGGGTTTGAGCAGTTCTTC. This sequence encodes CASRGLAGGFEQFF.

The rearrangement joins TRBV5-4 to TRBJ1-2; tentative D call: TRBD1 (6 bases). V shed 4 bases and J shed 8 bases, with 21 bases lying between them. Germline lookup yields CDR1 SGHNT and CDR2 YYREEE (reference sequence). This CDR3 contains 15 residues. CDR3 loop: CASSHPDSPLGGYTF. Here the CDR3 DNA reads TGTGCCAGCAGCCATCCGGACAGTCCTTTAGGGGGCTACACCTTC.

The V gene is TRBV27, the J gene TRBJ2-7, with 10 bases aligning to TRBD2. The CDR3 has 17 amino acids. The germline V gene has CDR1 MNHEY and CDR2 SMNVEV (reference sequence). The ends lost 1 base at V and 4 bases at J; junction bases unmatched: 10. The CDR3, as DNA: TGTGCCAGCAGTTTATGGGTAGCGGGAGGTCGGGAGTACGAGCAGTACTTC. Its translation is CASSLWVAGGREYEQYF.

The rearrangement joins TRBV6-5 to TRBJ1-1; 9 bases are a match to TRBD1. Trimming took 4 bases from V and 4 from J; bases not matched to a gene: 4. This CDR3 is 14 amino acids long. Germline loops: CDR1 MNHEY, CDR2 SVGAGI. The CDR3 spells CASSSTGGSTEAFF. The DNA of the CDR3 is TGTGCCAGCAGTTCCACAGGGGGCAGCACTGAAGCTTTCTTT.

The chain employs TRBV9 and TRBJ1-2, with D maybe TRBD1 (6 bases). The V gene lost 3 bases and the J gene lost 5 bases, with 14 bases spanning the gap. Germline-derived CDR1 and CDR2 are SGDLS and YYNGEE. The CDR3 totals 14 residues. CDR3 loop: CASSGQGREYGYTF. DNA of the CDR3: TGTGCCAGCAGCGGGCAGGGGAGGGAGTATGGCTACACCTTC.

In DNA form, the CDR3 reads TGTGCCAGCACCCTAGCGGGGGTTCTATTTACGCAGTATTTT. Its translation: CASTLAGVLFTQYF. The V gene is TRBV6-6, the J gene TRBJ2-3, with 10 bases aligning to TRBD2. The junction had 9 bases not matched to a gene; V was cut back by 7 bases and J by 8 bases. In germline, CDR1 is MNHNY, CDR2 SVGAGI (reference sequence). This CDR3 comprises 14 residues.

The gene calls are TRBV29-1 and TRBJ2-3; maybe TRBD2 (6 bases). Per germline, CDR1 SQVTM and CDR2 ANQGSEA. V was pared by 4 bases and J by 0 bases, with 11 bases between. This CDR3 region has 14 residues. The CDR3 sequence is CSVVGGVSTDTQYF. DNA for the CDR3: TGCAGCGTTGTTGGAGGGGTTAGCACAGATACGCAGTATTTT.

The J gene is TRBJ2-7, the V gene TRBV28, with TRBD2 identical over 7 bases. Germline values: CDR1 MDHEN, CDR2 SYDVKM. V trimming: 3 bases; J trimming: 2 bases; junction bases outside the gene matches: 7. The CDR3 length is 15 residues. CDR3 coding DNA: TGTGCCAGCAGTTTTGAGGCTAGCGGACCCTACGAGCAGTACTTC. Protein sequence: CASSFEASGPYEQYF.

This clone was seen a few times. In DNA form, the CDR3 reads TGTGCCAGCAGGCACGGAGCGGGGGGGAACACCGGGGAGCTGTTTTTT. Translation: CASRHGAGGNTGELFF. The chain employs TRBV4-2 and TRBJ2-2; 9 nucleotides agree with TRBD2. V lost 6 bases, J lost 1 base, and 6 bases stayed unmatched. Germline values: CDR1 LGHNA, CDR2 YNFKEQ. The CDR3 extends over 16 amino acids.

This clone came up once. The chain is built from TRBV19 and TRBJ2-5, with D possibly being TRBD2 (6 bases). From germline, CDR1 is LNHDA and CDR2 SQIVND (reference sequence). The CDR3 runs to 14 residues. V was cut by 1 base and J by 4 bases, with 10 bases left in between. The chain's CDR3 is CASSIVLGGETQYF. For the CDR3, the DNA is TGTGCCAGTAGTATAGTTCTGGGGGGAGAGACCCAGTACTTC.

This clone was counted once. The rearrangement links TRBV5-1 to TRBJ2-1, with 10 bases that match TRBD2. Germline CDR1 and CDR2: SGHRS and YFSETQ. There are 13 residues in the CDR3. The trim removed 3 bases at V and 10 bases at J, leaving 4 bases unmatched. CDR3 nucleotides: TGCGCCAGCAGCTCGGGACTAGCGCAGGAGCAGTTCTTC. Translation gives CASSSGLAQEQFF. Full variable domain (missing parts from reference TRBV5-1 and TRBJ2-1): KAGVTQTPRYLIKTRGQQVTLSCSPISGHRSVSWYQQTPGQGLQFLFEYFSETQRNKGNFPGRFSGRQFSNSRSEMNVSTLELGDSALYLCASSSGLAQEQFFGPGTRLTVL.

This clone was recorded only once. The chain recombines TRBV21-1 with TRBJ1-6; the table's D call, TRBD1, was not checked against the DNA. TRBV21-1 is designated a pseudogene. The CDR3 consists of 18 residues. The CDR3 spells CASSSTRQGSSYNSPLHF. CDR3 in DNA: TGTGCCAGCAGCTCTACCAGACAGGGTAGCTCCTATAATTCACCCCTCCACTTT.

This chain uses TRBV28 with TRBJ2-7, with 9 bases identical to TRBD2. V trimming: 2 bases; J trimming: 4 bases; junction bases outside the gene matches: 3. Germline CDR1 and CDR2: MDHEN and SYDVKM. There are 14 residues in the CDR3. CDR3 residues: CASSLAGGTYEQYF. As DNA, the CDR3 is TGTGCCAGCAGTTTAGCGGGAGGGACATACGAGCAGTACTTC.

This chain joins TRBV2 and TRBJ2-5; TRBD2 aligns across 8 bases. Trimming removed 4 bases from V and 5 bases from J; junction bases left unmatched: 12. This CDR3 contains 16 residues. Looked up from germline, CDR1 is SNHLY and CDR2 is FYNNEI. In nucleotides, the CDR3 is TGTGCCAGCAGTGCTCGGGAGCGGGGGCACGGGGAGACCCAGTACTTC. Residues: CASSARERGHGETQYF.

A few counts support this clone. The chain carries TRBV19 and TRBJ1-1, with a possible D match to TRBD1 (5 bases). V was trimmed by 9 bases and J by 4 bases, leaving 18 bases between them. The CDR3 totals 14 residues. CDR1 LNHDA and CDR2 SQIVND come from the germline V gene (reference sequence). The CDR3 here is CASSTKRGSTEAFF. In DNA, the CDR3 is TGTGCCAGCTCTACTAAGCGGGGGTCCACTGAAGCTTTCTTT.

This chain uses TRBV28 with TRBJ1-5; D is undetermined. Looked up from germline, CDR1 is MDHEN and CDR2 is SYDVKM. This CDR3 comprises 14 residues. Trimming took 7 bases from V and 0 from J, leaving 10 bases between them. The CDR3 nucleotides read TGTGCCAGCATCCCAGGAGGTAGCAATCAGCCCCAGCATTTT. Amino acid sequence: CASIPGGSNQPQHF. The full variable domain, in which reference TRBV28 and TRBJ1-5 provide the parts outside the CDR3, is DVKVTQSSRYLVKRTGEKVFLECVQDMDHENMFWYRQDPGLGLRLIYFSYDVKMKEKGDIPEGYSVSREKKERFSLILESASTNQTSMYLCASIPGGSNQPQHFGDGTRLSIL.